Below, 21 T cell receptor beta chains from the same sample are listed, as sequenced in a study of T cell responses to AZD1222 COVID-19 vaccine. The repertoire was sequenced with immunoSEQ multiplex PCR; TCRdb's copy has only in-frame clones and lacks some. The sample includes about 70,000 clones, approximately 90% of them seen just once. This specimen was peripheral blood, taken 28 days after the second AZD1222 dose. The receptors shown here come from an adult who received the AZD1222 COVID-19 vaccine.

This sequence joins TRBV28 and TRBJ2-7; 7 bases match TRBD1. The J segment lost 0 bases and the V segment lost 3 bases, leaving 17 bases of the junction unmatched. Looked up from germline, CDR1 is MDHEN and CDR2 is SYDVKM. The CDR3 is 19 amino acids. CDR3 sequence: CASSFIRFGSGGSSYEQYF. The CDR3 DNA is TGTGCCAGCAGTTTTATTAGGTTTGGGTCAGGGGGTAGCTCCTACGAGCAGTACTTC.

This clone was seen a single time. This chain joins TRBV18 and TRBJ1-2; TRBD1 matches 7 bases. The CDR3 totals 16 residues. Germline-derived CDR1 and CDR2 are KGHSH and LQKENI. Unmatched junction bases numbered 10, after V lost 2 bases and J lost 4 bases. CDR3 in amino acids: CASSPDRDQIGYGYTF. In nucleotides, the CDR3 is TGTGCCAGCTCACCAGACAGGGACCAAATAGGCTATGGCTACACCTTC.

The V and J genes are TRBV7-2 and TRBJ2-1; D remains ambiguous. Germline V gene lookup returns CDR1 SGHTA and CDR2 FQGNSA. The CDR3 has 12 amino acids. The V end lost 4 bases, the J end lost 3 bases, and 4 bases lay between the germline ends. The CDR3 DNA reads TGTGCCAGCAGCTCCGTCTACAATGAGCAGTTCTTC. Residues: CASSSVYNEQFF.

In its sample, this clone was seen a few times. The J gene is TRBJ2-3, the V gene TRBV6-5; D possibly corresponds to TRBD2 (6 bases). CDR1 is MNHEY and CDR2 is SVGAGI in the germline V gene. The V gene lost 7 bases and the J gene lost 0 bases, with 14 bases spanning the gap. The CDR3 extends over 15 amino acids. DNA for the CDR3: TGTGCCAGCACCTCAATAGCGGAGAGCACAGATACGCAGTATTTT. Protein: CASTSIAESTDTQYF.

The V and J genes are TRBV2 and TRBJ2-5, with a weak D call TRBD2 (6 bases). Trimming removed 6 bases at V and 5 bases at J, with 10 bases between. The CDR3 length is 12 residues. Germline CDR1 is SNHLY and CDR2 is FYNNEI. For the CDR3, the DNA is TGTGCCAGCAGCCCTCTAGCGGAGACCCAGTACTTC. The encoded protein is CASSPLAETQYF.

The rearrangement links TRBV30 to TRBJ1-1, with D hard to call. CDR1 is GTSNPN and CDR2 is SVGIG in the germline V gene (reference sequence). The CDR3 runs 13 residues. Deletions cut 2 bases from V and 1 base from J, with 8 bases between. CDR3 nucleotides: TGTGCCTGGAGTACGGCAGGGAACACTGAAGCTTTCTTT. Protein product: CAWSTAGNTEAFF. The variable domain in full, completed from reference TRBV30 and TRBJ1-1, reads SQTIHQWPATLVQPVGSPLSLECTVEGTSNPNLYWYRQAAGRGLQLLFYSVGIGQISSEVPQNLSASRPQDRQFILSSKKLLLSDSGFYLCAWSTAGNTEAFFGQGTRLTVV.

J is TRBJ1-2 and V is TRBV7-2; D not resolved. Germline V gives CDR1 SGHTA, CDR2 FQGNSA. Trimming took 1 base from V and 4 from J, leaving 7 bases between them. This CDR3 comprises 13 residues. CDR3 loop: CASSLGGPYGYTF. CDR3 coding DNA: TGTGCCAGCAGCTTAGGAGGGCCCTATGGCTACACCTTC.

This sequence joins TRBV13 and TRBJ2-1; D is perhaps TRBD2 (5 bases). Germline lookup yields CDR1 PRHDT and CDR2 FYEKMQ (reference sequence). Trimming took 8 bases from V and 9 from J, leaving 14 bases between them. The CDR3 runs 12 residues. CDR3 bases: TGTGCCAGCGTACGAGACGAGGGTGAGCAGTTCTTC. Its translation is CASVRDEGEQFF.

V usage is TRBV9 and J usage is TRBJ1-2; no clear D. This CDR3 is 14 amino acids long. Trimming took off 4 bases at V and 6 bases at J, with 16 bases between the two ends. Germline-derived CDR1 and CDR2 are SGDLS and YYNGEE. The CDR3 sequence is CASSPPAGRDGYTF. CDR3 DNA: TGTGCCAGCAGCCCCCCGGCGGGAAGAGATGGCTACACCTTC. Supplemented by reference TRBV9 and TRBJ1-2, the full variable domain reads DSGVTQTPKHLITATGQRVTLRCSPRSGDLSVYWYQQSLDQGLQFLIQYYNGEERAKGNILERFSAQQFPDLHSELNLSSLELGDSALYFCASSPPAGRDGYTFGSGTRLTVV.

The chain is built from TRBV5-4 and TRBJ1-2; no firm D call. Germline V gene sequence: CDR1 SGHNT, CDR2 YYREEE (reference sequence). The CDR3 loop spans 14 amino acids. V lost 4 bases, J lost 0 bases, and 10 bases lay in between. The CDR3 DNA sequence: TGTGCCAGCAGCCCAATCGGGGCTAACTATGGCTACACCTTC. Translating gives CASSPIGANYGYTF.

The chain combines TRBV5-1 with TRBJ2-7, with TRBD2 as a possible D gene (6 bases). The V end lost 4 bases, the J end lost 1 base, and 12 bases lay between the germline ends. Per the germline V gene, CDR1 is SGHRS and CDR2 is YFSETQ. The length of the CDR3 is 14 residues. CDR3 nucleotide sequence: TGCGCCAGCAGCAGTTCGGGACTTTCCTACGAGCAGTACTTC. It yields the protein CASSSSGLSYEQYF.

The rearrangement uses TRBV27 and TRBJ2-6; TRBD1 matches at 7 bases. This CDR3 contains 16 residues. The V gene end was trimmed by 5 bases and the J gene end by 0 bases; junction bases not matched to a gene: 4. Germline V gene data show CDR1 as MNHEY and CDR2 as SMNVEV (reference sequence). CDR3 bases: TGTGCCAGCAGTAGGGACAGCGCCTCTGGGGCCAACGTCCTGACTTTC. It codes for CASSRDSASGANVLTF.

This clone was seen a handful of times. The chain recombines TRBV12-3 or TRBV12-4 with TRBJ1-6, with 7 bases that match TRBD1. CDR3 length equals 13 residues. Trimming took 6 bases from V and 7 from J; bases not matched to a gene: 3. The CDR3 region is CASSRGANSPLHF. CDR3 nucleotide sequence: TGTGCCAGCAGCAGGGGGGCCAATTCACCCCTCCACTTT.

CDR3 nucleotides: TGTGCCAGCAGCCCCGATATTAGCGGCGCGAACACCGGGGAGCTGTTTTTT. Translating it yields CASSPDISGANTGELFF. The V gene is TRBV9, the J gene TRBJ2-2, with D possibly matching TRBD2 (6 bases). Germline assignment: CDR1 SGDLS and CDR2 YYNGEE. The CDR3 sequence is 17 residues long. With 4 bases removed from V and 0 bases from J, the gap between germline ends came to 16 bases.

This rearrangement joins TRBV11-3 to TRBJ1-6; D perhaps matches TRBD1 (5 bases). Trimming left V 3 bases short and J 10 bases short, with 16 bases between. The CDR3 is 15 residues long. Germline CDR1 SGHNT, CDR2 YENEEA. CDR3 DNA: TGTGCCAGCAGCTTGCAGGGTCTGACGGGGTCACCCCTCCACTTT. Protein sequence: CASSLQGLTGSPLHF.

The genes are TRBV19 and TRBJ1-2; D unclear. The CDR3 has 13 residues. Germline V gene lookup returns CDR1 LNHDA and CDR2 SQIVND (reference sequence). Trimming shortened V by 7 bases and J by 6 bases, and 15 bases separated the two germline ends. The CDR3 bases are TGTGCCAGTAACTCACGCGGGATAAATGGCTACACCTTC. This gives the protein CASNSRGINGYTF.

The chain uses TRBV28 and TRBJ2-7; no firm D call. This CDR3 spans 14 amino acids. V was trimmed by 5 bases and J by 0 bases, leaving 11 bases between them. Germline V gene lookup returns CDR1 MDHEN and CDR2 SYDVKM. The CDR3 sequence: CASSTYESSYEQYF. CDR3 coding DNA: TGTGCCAGCAGTACCTACGAGAGCTCCTACGAGCAGTACTTC.

V usage is TRBV6-4 and J usage is TRBJ1-6; D remains unclear. The V and J ends lost 8 bases and 4 bases respectively, with 9 bases between them. There are 13 residues in the CDR3. Germline V gene data show CDR1 as MRHNA and CDR2 as SNTAGT. The CDR3 reads CASGTEYNSPLHF. The CDR3, as DNA: TGTGCCAGCGGTACAGAATATAATTCACCCCTCCACTTT.

The chain links TRBV29-1 to TRBJ1-4; 8 bases line up with TRBD1. V trimming: 4 bases; J trimming: 4 bases; junction bases outside the gene matches: 8. The CDR3 totals 15 residues. Germline V gene lookup returns CDR1 SQVTM and CDR2 ANQGSEA. The CDR3 nucleotides read TGCAGCGTTGGACAGGGGCCCTCGCATAATGAAAAACTGTTTTTT. Translated, it gives CSVGQGPSHNEKLFF.

The chain combines TRBV11-3 with TRBJ1-1, with a possible D match to TRBD1 (6 bases). Germline V gene sequence: CDR1 SGHNT, CDR2 YENEEA. CDR3 length: 15 residues. V lost 1 base to trimming and J lost 4 bases, with 13 bases between them. CDR3 protein: CASSLGIGGSTEAFF. The CDR3 bases are TGTGCCAGCAGCTTAGGTATAGGGGGGTCCACTGAAGCTTTCTTT.

The genes are TRBV12-5 and TRBJ1-2; D not certain. V was pared by 6 bases and J by 6 bases, with 8 bases between. There are 11 residues in the CDR3. In germline, CDR1 is LGHNT, CDR2 FRNRAP. CDR3 loop: CASGSGDGYTF. CDR3 nucleotides: TGTGCTAGTGGGTCTGGGGATGGCTACACCTTC.